This T cell receptor beta chain was observed in a study of neoadjuvant anti-PD-1 for oral cavity cancer. Study background: Around day 43, patients without progression received a fourth nivolumab dose before surgery. Findings and limits, study-wide: TCR analyses covered only three patients per response group.

CDR3 length equals 13 residues. CDR1 WSHSY and CDR2 SAAADI come from the germline V gene. Deletions cut 6 bases from V and 5 bases from J, with 13 bases between. The time point was: after neoadjuvant nivolumab, at surgical resection. As concerns this clone: Its antigen remains unidentified.

The table came from immunoSEQ multiplex PCR; TCRdb's copy has only in-frame clones and leaves some out. In the table there are nearly 10,000 clones, 61% of which are singletons. V and J are TRBV10-2 and TRBJ1-1; D possibly corresponds to TRBD1 (6 bases). This receptor was identified in a person between 40 and 85 years old with oral cavity squamous cell carcinoma. Specimen: PBMCs, collected after nivolumab (anti-PD-1) treatment. CDR3 in amino acids: CASSLTGLTEAFF. The CDR3 nucleotides read TGCGCCAGCAGCTTGACAGGTTTGACTGAAGCTTTCTTT.